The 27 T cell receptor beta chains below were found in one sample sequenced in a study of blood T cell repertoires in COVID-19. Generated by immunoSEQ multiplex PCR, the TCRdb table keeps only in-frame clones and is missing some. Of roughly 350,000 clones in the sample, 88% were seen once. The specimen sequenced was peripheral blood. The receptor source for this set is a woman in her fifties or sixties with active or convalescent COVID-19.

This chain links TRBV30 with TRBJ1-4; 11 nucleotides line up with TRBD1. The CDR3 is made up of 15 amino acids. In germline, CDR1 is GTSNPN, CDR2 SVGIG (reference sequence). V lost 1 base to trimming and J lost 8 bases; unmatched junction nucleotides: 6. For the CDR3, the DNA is TGTGCCTGGAGTGGCCTCGGGACAGGGGGGGAAAAACTGTTTTTT. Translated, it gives CAWSGLGTGGEKLFF.

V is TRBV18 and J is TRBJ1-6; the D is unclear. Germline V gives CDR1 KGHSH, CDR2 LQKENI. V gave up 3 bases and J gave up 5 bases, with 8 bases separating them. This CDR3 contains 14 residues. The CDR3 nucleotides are TGTGCCAGCTCACCGGGAGGGAATAATTCACCCCTCCACTTT. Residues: CASSPGGNNSPLHF.

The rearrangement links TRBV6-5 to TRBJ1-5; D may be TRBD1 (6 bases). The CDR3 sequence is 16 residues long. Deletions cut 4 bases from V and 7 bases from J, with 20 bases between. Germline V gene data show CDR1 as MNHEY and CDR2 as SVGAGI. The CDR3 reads CASSSPHTGSGQPQHF. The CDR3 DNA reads TGTGCCAGCAGTTCCCCTCACACAGGGTCCGGGCAGCCCCAGCATTTT.

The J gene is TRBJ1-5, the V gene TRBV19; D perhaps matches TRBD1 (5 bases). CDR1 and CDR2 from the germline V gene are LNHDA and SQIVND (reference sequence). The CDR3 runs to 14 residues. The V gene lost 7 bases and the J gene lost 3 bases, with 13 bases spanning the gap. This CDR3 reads CASTYRQLNQPQHF. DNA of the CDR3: TGTGCCAGTACCTATAGACAGCTCAATCAGCCCCAGCATTTT.

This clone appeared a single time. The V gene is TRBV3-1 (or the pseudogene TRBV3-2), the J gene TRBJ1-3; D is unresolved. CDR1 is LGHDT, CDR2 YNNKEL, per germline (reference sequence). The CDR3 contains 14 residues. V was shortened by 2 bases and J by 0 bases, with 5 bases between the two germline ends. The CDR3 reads CASSQPGSGNTIYF. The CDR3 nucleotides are TGTGCCAGCAGCCAACCAGGCTCTGGAAACACCATATATTTT.

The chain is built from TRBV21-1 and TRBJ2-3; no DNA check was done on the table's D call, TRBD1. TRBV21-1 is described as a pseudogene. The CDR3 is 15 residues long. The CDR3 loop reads CASPQRHSGTDTQYF. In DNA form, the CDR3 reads TGTGCCAGCCCCCAACGCCACAGTGGCACAGATACGCAGTATTTT.

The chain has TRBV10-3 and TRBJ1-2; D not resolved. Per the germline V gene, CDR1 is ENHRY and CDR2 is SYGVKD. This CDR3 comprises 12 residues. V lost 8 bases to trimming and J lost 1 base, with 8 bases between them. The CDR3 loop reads CAILEGNYGYTF. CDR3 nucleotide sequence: TGTGCCATCCTTGAGGGTAACTATGGCTACACCTTC.

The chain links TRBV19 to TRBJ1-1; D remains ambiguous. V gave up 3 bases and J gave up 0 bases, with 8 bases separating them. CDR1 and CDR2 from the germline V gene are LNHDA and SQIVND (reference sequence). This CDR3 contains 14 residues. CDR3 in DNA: TGTGCCAGTAGTATTACCGACATGAACACTGAAGCTTTCTTT. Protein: CASSITDMNTEAFF.

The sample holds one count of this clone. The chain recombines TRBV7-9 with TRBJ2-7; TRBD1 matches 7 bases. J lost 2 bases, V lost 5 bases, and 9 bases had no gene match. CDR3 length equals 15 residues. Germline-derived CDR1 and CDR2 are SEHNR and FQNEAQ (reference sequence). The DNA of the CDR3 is TGTGCCAGCAGCCGGCAGGGACAGCAAACCTACGAGCAGTACTTC. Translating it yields CASSRQGQQTYEQYF.

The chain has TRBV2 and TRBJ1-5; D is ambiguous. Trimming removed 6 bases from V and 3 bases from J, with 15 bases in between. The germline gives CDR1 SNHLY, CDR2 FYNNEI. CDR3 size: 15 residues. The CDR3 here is CASRDREGFNQPQHF. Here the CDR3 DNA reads TGTGCCAGCAGGGATAGGGAGGGCTTCAATCAGCCCCAGCATTTT.

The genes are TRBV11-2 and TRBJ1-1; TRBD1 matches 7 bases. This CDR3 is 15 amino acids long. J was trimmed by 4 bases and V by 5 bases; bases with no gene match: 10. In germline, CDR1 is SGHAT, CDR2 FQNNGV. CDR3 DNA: TGTGCCAGCAGCCATTCGGGACAGCGGAGCACTGAAGCTTTCTTT. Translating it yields CASSHSGQRSTEAFF.

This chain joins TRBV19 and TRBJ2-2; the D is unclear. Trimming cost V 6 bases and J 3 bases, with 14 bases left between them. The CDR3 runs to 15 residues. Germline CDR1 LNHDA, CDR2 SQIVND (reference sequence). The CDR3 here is CASRPMAGHTGELFF. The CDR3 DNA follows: TGTGCCAGTAGGCCTATGGCAGGCCACACCGGGGAGCTGTTTTTT.

CDR3 sequence (DNA): TGTGCCAGCAGCCCAGGGGGGGACAGGGCCTCCTATGGCTACACCTTC. It specifies CASSPGGDRASYGYTF. The chain uses TRBV7-9 and TRBJ1-2, with 9 bases identical to TRBD1. This CDR3 comprises 16 residues. Germline CDR1 and CDR2: SEHNR and FQNEAQ (reference sequence). Trimming took 5 bases from V and 4 from J; bases not matched to a gene: 11.

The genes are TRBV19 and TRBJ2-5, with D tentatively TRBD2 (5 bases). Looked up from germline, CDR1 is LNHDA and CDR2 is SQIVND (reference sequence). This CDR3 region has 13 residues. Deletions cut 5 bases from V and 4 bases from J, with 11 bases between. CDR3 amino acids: CASSGEGTETQYF. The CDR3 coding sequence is TGTGCCAGTAGTGGTGAGGGAACAGAGACCCAGTACTTC.

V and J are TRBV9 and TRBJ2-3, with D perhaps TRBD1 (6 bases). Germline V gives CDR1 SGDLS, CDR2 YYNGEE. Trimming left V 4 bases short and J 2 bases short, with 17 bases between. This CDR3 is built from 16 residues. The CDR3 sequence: CASSPRTGSHTDTQYF. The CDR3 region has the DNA TGTGCCAGCAGCCCTCGAACAGGGTCCCACACAGATACGCAGTATTTT. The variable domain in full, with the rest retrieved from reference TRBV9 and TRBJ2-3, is DSGVTQTPKHLITATGQRVTLRCSPRSGDLSVYWYQQSLDQGLQFLIQYYNGEERAKGNILERFSAQQFPDLHSELNLSSLELGDSALYFCASSPRTGSHTDTQYFGPGTRLTVL.

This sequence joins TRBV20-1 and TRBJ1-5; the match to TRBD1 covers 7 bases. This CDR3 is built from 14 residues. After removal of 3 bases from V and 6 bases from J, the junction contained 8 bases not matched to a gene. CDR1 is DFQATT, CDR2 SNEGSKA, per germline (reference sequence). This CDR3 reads CSASEGGAGQPQHF. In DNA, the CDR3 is TGCAGTGCTAGTGAAGGGGGCGCGGGTCAGCCCCAGCATTTT.

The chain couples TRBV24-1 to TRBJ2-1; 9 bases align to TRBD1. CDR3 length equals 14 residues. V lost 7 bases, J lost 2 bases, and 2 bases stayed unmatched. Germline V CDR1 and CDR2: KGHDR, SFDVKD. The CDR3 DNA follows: TGTGCCACCAGCCGGACAGGGGCCTACAATGAGCAGTTCTTC. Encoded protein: CATSRTGAYNEQFF.

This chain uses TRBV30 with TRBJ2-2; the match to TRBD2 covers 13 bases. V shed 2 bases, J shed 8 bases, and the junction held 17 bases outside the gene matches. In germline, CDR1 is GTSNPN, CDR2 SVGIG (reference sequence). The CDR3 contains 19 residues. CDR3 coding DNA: TGTGCCTGGAGTTTCTCCTCAACCGGGACTAGCGGGGTACCGGGGGAGCTGTTTTTT. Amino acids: CAWSFSSTGTSGVPGELFF.

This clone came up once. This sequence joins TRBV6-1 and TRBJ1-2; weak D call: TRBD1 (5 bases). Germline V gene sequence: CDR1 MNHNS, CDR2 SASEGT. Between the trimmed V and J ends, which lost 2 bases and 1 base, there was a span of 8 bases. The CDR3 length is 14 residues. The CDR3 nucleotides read TGTGCCAGCAGTGAATATCAGGGTAACTATGGCTACACCTTC. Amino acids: CASSEYQGNYGYTF.

The CDR3 loop is CASSLGGAGQPQHF. The CDR3 coding sequence is TGTGCCAGCAGTCTAGGGGGCGCGGGGCAGCCCCAGCATTTT. The chain uses TRBV6-5 and TRBJ1-5; TRBD1 aligns across 7 bases. The CDR3 spans 14 residues. After removal of 5 bases from V and 7 bases from J, the junction contained 8 bases not matched to a gene. Looked up from germline, CDR1 is MNHEY and CDR2 is SVGAGI.

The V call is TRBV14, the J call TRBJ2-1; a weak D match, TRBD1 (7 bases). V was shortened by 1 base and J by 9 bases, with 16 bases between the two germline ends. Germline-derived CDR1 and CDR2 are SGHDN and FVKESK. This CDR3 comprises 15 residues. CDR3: CASSQAATGRGEQFF. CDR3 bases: TGTGCCAGCAGCCAAGCCGCGACAGGGCGGGGTGAGCAGTTCTTC.

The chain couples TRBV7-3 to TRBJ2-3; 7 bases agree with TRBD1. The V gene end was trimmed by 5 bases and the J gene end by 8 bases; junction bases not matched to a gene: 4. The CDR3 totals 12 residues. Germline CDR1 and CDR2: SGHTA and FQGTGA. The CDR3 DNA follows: TGTGCCAGCAGCCCTCCAGGGGGTACGCAGTATTTT. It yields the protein CASSPPGGTQYF.

CDR3 bases: TGCAGTGCCCAAAACAGATACGAGCAGTACTTC. Amino acids: CSAQNRYEQYF. The chain employs TRBV20-1 and TRBJ2-7; D is ambiguous. Trimming took 6 bases from V and 4 from J, leaving 10 bases between them. The CDR3 has 11 amino acids. Per germline, CDR1 DFQATT and CDR2 SNEGSKA (reference sequence).

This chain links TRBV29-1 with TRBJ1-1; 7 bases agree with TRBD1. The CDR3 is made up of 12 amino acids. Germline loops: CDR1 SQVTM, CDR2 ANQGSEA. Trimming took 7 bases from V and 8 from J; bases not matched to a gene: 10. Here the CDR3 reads CSAMGQTIEAFF. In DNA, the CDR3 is TGCAGCGCCATGGGACAGACGATAGAAGCTTTCTTT.

The CDR3 DNA is TGTGCCAGCAGCGGTCGCACAGATACGCAGTATTTT. Translating gives CASSGRTDTQYF. The V gene is TRBV12-3 or TRBV12-4, the J gene TRBJ2-3; no firm D call. V was shortened by 6 bases and J by 1 base, with 5 bases between the two germline ends. The CDR3 is 12 residues long.

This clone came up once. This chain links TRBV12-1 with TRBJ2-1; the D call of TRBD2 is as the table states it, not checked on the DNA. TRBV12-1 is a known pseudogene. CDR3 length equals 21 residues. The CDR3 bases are TGTGCCAGCAGCTTATACCGACTAGCGGGGGGGCATAAACCCACCTACAATGAGCAGTTCTTC. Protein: CASSLYRLAGGHKPTYNEQFF.

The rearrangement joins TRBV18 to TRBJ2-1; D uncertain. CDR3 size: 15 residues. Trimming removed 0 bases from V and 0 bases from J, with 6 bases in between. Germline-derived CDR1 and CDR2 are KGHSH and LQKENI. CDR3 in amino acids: CASSPPIGSYNEQFF. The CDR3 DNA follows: TGTGCCAGCTCACCACCAATCGGCTCCTACAATGAGCAGTTCTTC.